Listed here is a single TCR beta chain. Assay used: immunoSEQ multiplex PCR; TCRdb lists only in-frame clones, some missing. The sample holds roughly 200,000 clones; roughly 77% are singletons and the top ten take approximately 6%. These data come from a study of cytotoxic CD8 clonotypes in ibrutinib-treated CLL. CDR1 is KGHSH and CDR2 is LQKENI in the germline V gene. The CDR3 sequence is 15 residues long. V was cut by 5 bases and J by 2 bases, with 16 bases left in between. This clonotype originated in a human donor with chronic lymphocytic leukemia. The rearrangement joins TRBV18 to TRBJ2-7; tentatively, D is TRBD1 or TRBD2 (5 bases each). This specimen was PBMCs, taken after 12 months of ibrutinib treatment. The CDR3 here is CASSSSTGTTYEQYF. For the CDR3, the DNA is TGTGCCAGCTCATCCTCAACCGGGACGACCTACGAGCAGTACTTC.